The 18 T cell receptor beta chains below were found in one sample sequenced in a study of T cell responses to AZD1222 COVID-19 vaccine. Profiling relied on immunoSEQ multiplex PCR, and the TCRdb table lists in-frame clones only, not all of them. The sample records about 140,000 clones, roughly 92% being singletons. The sample was peripheral blood, taken on day 0 of AZD1222 vaccination. Receptor source: an adult in good health.

Remarks on this clone: One junction end does not reproduce the germline sequence, and a read error may be involved. This chain connects TRBV7-7 to TRBJ2-5; 10 bases map to TRBD2. The V gene's germline CDR1 is SSHAT and CDR2 FNYEAQ (reference sequence). This CDR3 is 13 amino acids long. The CDR3 sequence is CASSFSGGETQYF. CDR3 DNA sequence: TGTGCTAGCAGCTTTAGCGGGGGGGAGACCCAGTACTTC. Full variable domain (rest looked up from reference TRBV7-7 and TRBJ2-5): GAGVSQSPRYKVTKRGQDVTLRCDPISSHATLYWYQQALGQGPEFLTYFNYEAQPDKSGLPSDRFSAERPEGSISTLTIQRTEQRDSAMYRCASSFSGGETQYFGPGTRLLVL.

The chain carries TRBV11-2 and TRBJ2-3; tentative D call: TRBD1 (6 bases). CDR3 length equals 16 residues. V lost 4 bases and J lost 4, with 18 bases in between. Germline V gene lookup returns CDR1 SGHAT and CDR2 FQNNGV. CDR3 sequence (DNA): TGTGCCAGCAGCTCGGGGACCAGGGGCGCGGCAGATACGCAGTATTTT. Its translation: CASSSGTRGAADTQYF.

The chain carries TRBV5-1 and TRBJ2-7; D ambiguous. The ends were cut back, 4 bases at V and 1 base at J, with 6 bases in the middle. Germline CDR1 is SGHRS and CDR2 is YFSETQ. The CDR3 is 12 amino acids. The CDR3 region is CASSASSYEQYF. DNA for the CDR3: TGCGCCAGCAGCGCGTCATCCTACGAGCAGTACTTC.

This clone appeared a single time. The chain joins TRBV18 to TRBJ2-5; unclear D gene. V lost 0 bases to trimming and J lost 1 base, with 9 bases between them. Germline lookup yields CDR1 KGHSH and CDR2 LQKENI. The CDR3 has 15 residues. In DNA, the CDR3 is TGTGCCAGCTCACCACCGCGTATTTCCCAAGAGACCCAGTACTTC. Translation gives CASSPPRISQETQYF.

The genes are TRBV7-8 and TRBJ1-1, with D possibly TRBD1 on 6 matching bases. Germline CDR1 reads SGHVS; CDR2 reads FQNEAQ. The CDR3 covers 18 residues. V was cut by 1 base and J by 3 bases, with 21 bases left in between. The CDR3 is CASSLEEEGVAGYTEAFF. The CDR3 DNA is TGTGCCAGCAGCTTAGAAGAGGAGGGGGTAGCCGGTTACACTGAAGCTTTCTTT.

Only a few counts were recorded for this clone. V usage is TRBV15 and J usage is TRBJ1-1; D ambiguous. The CDR3 runs to 13 residues. The germline V and J ends were trimmed by 5 bases and 5 bases, with 12 bases remaining between them. Germline V gives CDR1 LNHNV, CDR2 YYDKDF (reference sequence). CDR3 in amino acids: CATSPNLGTEAFF. CDR3 DNA: TGTGCCACCAGCCCAAACTTAGGAACTGAAGCTTTCTTT.

CDR3 in amino acids: CASSTNNEQFF. For the CDR3, the DNA is TGTGCCAGCAGCACTAACAATGAGCAGTTCTTC. J is TRBJ2-1 and V is TRBV28; D not certain. Trimming pared 6 bases from V and 5 bases from J, leaving 5 bases between. Germline lookup yields CDR1 MDHEN and CDR2 SYDVKM. This CDR3 contains 11 residues.

This rearrangement joins TRBV11-3 to TRBJ2-1; D perhaps matches TRBD2 (5 bases). CDR3 size: 15 residues. The V end was cut by 5 bases, the J end by 0 bases, with 11 bases between. Germline V lookup: CDR1 SGHNT, CDR2 YENEEA. The DNA of the CDR3 is TGTGCCAGCAGCGAAGGACTGAGCTCCTACAATGAGCAGTTCTTC. This translates into CASSEGLSSYNEQFF.

The rearrangement uses TRBV7-9 and TRBJ2-7; D possibly corresponds to TRBD1 (5 bases). V lost 4 bases, J lost 2 bases, and 18 bases lay in between. The CDR3 length is 16 residues. CDR1 SEHNR and CDR2 FQNEAQ come from the germline V gene (reference sequence). For the CDR3, the DNA is TGTGCCAGCAGCTCCCCCCATGGGGCAGATGCCTACGAGCAGTACTTC. Its protein is CASSSPHGADAYEQYF.

The CDR3 DNA follows: TGTGCCAGCAGGAAAGGCGTCGAAAAACTGTTTTTT. Residues: CASRKGVEKLFF. V and J are TRBV25-1 and TRBJ1-4, with D hard to call. This CDR3 comprises 12 residues. The V end was cut by 6 bases, the J end by 8 bases, with 10 bases between. Germline CDR1 reads MGHDK; CDR2 reads SYGVNS.

V is TRBV28 and J is TRBJ2-7; TRBD1 aligns across 9 bases. Germline loops: CDR1 MDHEN, CDR2 SYDVKM. The CDR3 covers 14 residues. With V trimmed by 6 bases and J by 5 bases, 8 bases remained unmatched. This CDR3 reads CASSLDRGRDEQYF. The CDR3 DNA follows: TGTGCCAGCAGCTTGGACAGGGGAAGGGACGAGCAGTACTTC.

Worth noting for this clone: Mismatch with germline at one junction end may stem from a read error. This rearrangement joins TRBV7-7 to TRBJ2-2; 9 bases fit TRBD2. CDR3 length: 17 amino acids. CDR1 and CDR2 from the germline V gene are SSHAT and FNYEAQ (reference sequence). CDR3 amino acids: CASSHPSGDANTGELFF. The DNA of the CDR3 is TGTGCTAGCAGCCACCCTAGCGGGGACGCGAACACCGGGGAGCTGTTTTTT.

This chain joins TRBV7-8 and TRBJ2-7; TRBD1 or TRBD2 may be the D gene (5 bases each). The length of the CDR3 is 16 residues. The germline V gene has CDR1 SGHVS and CDR2 FQNEAQ. The V gene lost 5 bases and the J gene lost 2 bases, with 19 bases spanning the gap. The CDR3 region is CASSPYPGTSAYEQYF. CDR3 bases: TGTGCCAGCAGCCCCTACCCAGGGACCTCTGCCTACGAGCAGTACTTC.

The rearrangement joins TRBV12-3 or TRBV12-4 to TRBJ2-2; D is possibly TRBD2 (7 bases). The CDR3 runs 13 residues. V lost 5 bases, J lost 7 bases, and 11 bases lay in between. The CDR3 DNA is TGTGCCAGCAGTCCCGGGGGGCACGGGGAGCTGTTTTTT. Translated: CASSPGGHGELFF.

The chain carries TRBV4-2 and TRBJ2-3; no reliable D call. The CDR3 sequence is 15 residues long. CDR1 and CDR2 from the germline V gene are LGHNA and YNFKEQ. V was pared by 0 bases and J by 1 base, with 8 bases between. The CDR3 region has the DNA TGTGCCAGCAGCCAAGATAACTACCGCACAGATACGCAGTATTTT. This codes for CASSQDNYRTDTQYF.

The chain uses TRBV27 and TRBJ2-2, with 7 bases identical to TRBD1. V trimming: 2 bases; J trimming: 15 bases; junction bases outside the gene matches: 9. CDR3 length: 13 amino acids. CDR1 and CDR2 from the germline V gene are MNHEY and SMNVEV (reference sequence). This CDR3 reads CASSLPGTEEMFF. The CDR3 DNA reads TGTGCCAGCAGTTTACCCGGGACAGAAGAAATGTTTTTT.

The chain employs TRBV6-6 and TRBJ1-2; D is possibly TRBD1 (5 bases). Trimming shortened V by 5 bases and J by 5 bases, and 24 bases separated the two germline ends. From germline, CDR1 is MNHNY and CDR2 SVGAGI (reference sequence). The CDR3 consists of 17 residues. The CDR3 DNA reads as TGTGCCAGCAGTCGTCCGTCTAAACCCTCAGGGCTTTATGGCTACACCTTC. Amino acids: CASSRPSKPSGLYGYTF.

The chain has TRBV5-8 and TRBJ1-5; D gene ambiguous. V was trimmed by 0 bases and J by 3 bases, leaving 10 bases between them. Per the germline V gene, CDR1 is SGHTS and CDR2 is YDEGEE. The length of the CDR3 is 15 residues. CDR3 bases: TGTGCCAGCAGCTTGGGGCAGGCGATCAATCAGCCCCAGCATTTT. It translates to CASSLGQAINQPQHF.